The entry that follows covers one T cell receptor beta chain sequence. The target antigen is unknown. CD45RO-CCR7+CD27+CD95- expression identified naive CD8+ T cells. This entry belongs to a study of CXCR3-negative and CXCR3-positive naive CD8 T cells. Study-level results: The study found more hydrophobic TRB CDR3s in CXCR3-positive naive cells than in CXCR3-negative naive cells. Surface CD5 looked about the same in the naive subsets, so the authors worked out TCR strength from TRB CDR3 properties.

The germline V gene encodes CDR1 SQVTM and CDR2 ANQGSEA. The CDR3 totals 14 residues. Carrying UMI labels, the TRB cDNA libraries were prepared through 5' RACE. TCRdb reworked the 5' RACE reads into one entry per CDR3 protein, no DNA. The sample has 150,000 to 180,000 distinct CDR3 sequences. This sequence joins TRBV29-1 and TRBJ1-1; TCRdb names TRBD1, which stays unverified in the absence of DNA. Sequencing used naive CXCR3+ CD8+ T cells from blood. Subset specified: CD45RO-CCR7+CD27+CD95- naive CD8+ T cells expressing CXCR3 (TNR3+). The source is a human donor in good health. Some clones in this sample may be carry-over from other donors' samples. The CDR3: CSVSLGRENTEAFF.